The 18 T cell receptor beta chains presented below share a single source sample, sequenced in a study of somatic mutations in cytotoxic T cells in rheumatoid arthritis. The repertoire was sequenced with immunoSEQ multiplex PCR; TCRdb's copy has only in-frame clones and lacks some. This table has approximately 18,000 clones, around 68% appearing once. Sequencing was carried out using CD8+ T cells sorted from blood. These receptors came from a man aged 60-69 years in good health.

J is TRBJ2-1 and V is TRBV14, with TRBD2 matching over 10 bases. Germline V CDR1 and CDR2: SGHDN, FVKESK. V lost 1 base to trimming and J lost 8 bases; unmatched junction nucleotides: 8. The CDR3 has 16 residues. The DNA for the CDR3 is TGTGCCAGCAGCCAAGGAGGAGGACTAGCGGCCGATGAGCAGTTCTTC. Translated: CASSQGGGLAADEQFF.

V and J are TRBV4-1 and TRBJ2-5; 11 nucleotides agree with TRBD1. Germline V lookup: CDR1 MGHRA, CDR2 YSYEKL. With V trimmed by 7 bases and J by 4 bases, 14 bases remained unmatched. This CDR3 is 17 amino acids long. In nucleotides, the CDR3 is TGCGCCAGCACCCCGGGACAGGGGGGTTATCTCCCAGAGACCCAGTACTTC. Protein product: CASTPGQGGYLPETQYF.

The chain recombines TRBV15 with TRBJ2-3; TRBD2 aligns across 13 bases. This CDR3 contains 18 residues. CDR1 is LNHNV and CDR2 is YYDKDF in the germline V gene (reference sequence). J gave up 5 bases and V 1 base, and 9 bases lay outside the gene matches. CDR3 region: CATSRGQTSGGAGDTQYF. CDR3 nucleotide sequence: TGTGCCACCAGCAGAGGCCAAACTAGCGGGGGGGCCGGAGATACGCAGTATTTT.

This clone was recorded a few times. The CDR3 nucleotides read TGCGCCAGCAGCCAACTAGCGGGAGGGGTCACCGGGGAGCTGTTTTTT. Amino acid sequence: CASSQLAGGVTGELFF. The rearrangement uses TRBV4-3 and TRBJ2-2; 12 bases are shared with TRBD2. CDR3 length equals 16 residues. Germline V CDR1 and CDR2: LGHNA, YSLEER. V trimming: 2 bases; J trimming: 4 bases; junction bases outside the gene matches: 2.

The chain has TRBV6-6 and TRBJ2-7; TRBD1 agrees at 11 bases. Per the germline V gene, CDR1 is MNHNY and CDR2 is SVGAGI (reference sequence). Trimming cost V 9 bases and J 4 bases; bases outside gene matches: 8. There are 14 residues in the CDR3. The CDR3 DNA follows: TGTGCCAGTTTCCCGGACAGGGGGCTTTACGAGCAGTACTTC. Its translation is CASFPDRGLYEQYF.

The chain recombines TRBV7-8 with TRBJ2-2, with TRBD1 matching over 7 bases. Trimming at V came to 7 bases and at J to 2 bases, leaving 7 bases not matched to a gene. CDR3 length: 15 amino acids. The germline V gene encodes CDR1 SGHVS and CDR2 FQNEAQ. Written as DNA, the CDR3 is TGTGCCAGCACTTCGAGACAGGGCAACACCGGGGAGCTGTTTTTT. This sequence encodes CASTSRQGNTGELFF.

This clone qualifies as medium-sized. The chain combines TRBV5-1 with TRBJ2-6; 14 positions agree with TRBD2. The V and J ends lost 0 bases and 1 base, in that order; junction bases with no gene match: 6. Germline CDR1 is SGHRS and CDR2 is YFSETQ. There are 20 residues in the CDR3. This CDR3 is CASSLVRLAGGPSGANVLTF. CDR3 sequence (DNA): TGCGCCAGCAGCTTGGTAAGACTAGCGGGGGGGCCTTCTGGGGCCAACGTCCTGACTTTC.

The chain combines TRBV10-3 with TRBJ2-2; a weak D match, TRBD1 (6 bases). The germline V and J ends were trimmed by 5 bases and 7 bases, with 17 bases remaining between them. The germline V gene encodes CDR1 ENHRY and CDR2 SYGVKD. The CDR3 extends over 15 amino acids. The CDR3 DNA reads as TGTGCCATCAGTTACAGGGTTGATTCGGTCGGGGAGCTGTTTTTT. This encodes CAISYRVDSVGELFF.

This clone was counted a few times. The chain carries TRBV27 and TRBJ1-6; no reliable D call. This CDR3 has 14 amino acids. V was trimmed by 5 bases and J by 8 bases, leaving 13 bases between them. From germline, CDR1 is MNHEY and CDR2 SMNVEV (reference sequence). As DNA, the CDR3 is TGTGCCAGCAGTCCGTTCGGGGAGGATTCACCCCTCCACTTT. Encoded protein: CASSPFGEDSPLHF.

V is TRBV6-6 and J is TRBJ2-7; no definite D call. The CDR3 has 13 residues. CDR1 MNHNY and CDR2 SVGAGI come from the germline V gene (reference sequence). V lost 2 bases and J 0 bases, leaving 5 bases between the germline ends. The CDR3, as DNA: TGTGCCAGCAGTTACCCCAGCTCCTACGAGCAGTACTTC. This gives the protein CASSYPSSYEQYF.

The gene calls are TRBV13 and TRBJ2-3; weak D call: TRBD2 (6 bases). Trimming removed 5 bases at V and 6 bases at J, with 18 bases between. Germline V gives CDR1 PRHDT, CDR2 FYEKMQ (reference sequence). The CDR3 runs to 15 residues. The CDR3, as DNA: TGTGCCAGCAGCCAGCGGGCCACCCCCGGGGATACGCAGTATTTT. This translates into CASSQRATPGDTQYF.

DNA for the CDR3: TGTGCCAGTAGTGGGCCGGAGGGCATTCAGTACTTC. This codes for CASSGPEGIQYF. This sequence joins TRBV19 and TRBJ2-4; TRBD2 might be the D (6 bases). Germline CDR1 LNHDA, CDR2 SQIVND (reference sequence). V was clipped by 5 bases and J by 9 bases, with 11 bases between them. The CDR3 loop spans 12 amino acids.

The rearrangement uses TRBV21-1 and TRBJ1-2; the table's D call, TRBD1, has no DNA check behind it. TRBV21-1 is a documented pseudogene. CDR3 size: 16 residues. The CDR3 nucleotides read TGTGCCAGCAGCAAAGGGGGGCCTAGGACAGGGTTTGGCTACACCTTC. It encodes CASSKGGPRTGFGYTF.

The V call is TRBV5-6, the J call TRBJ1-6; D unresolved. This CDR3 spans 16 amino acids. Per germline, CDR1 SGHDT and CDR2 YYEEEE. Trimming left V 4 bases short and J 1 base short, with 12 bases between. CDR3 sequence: CASSADPGSYNSPLHF. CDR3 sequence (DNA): TGTGCCAGCAGCGCTGACCCAGGTTCCTATAATTCACCCCTCCACTTT. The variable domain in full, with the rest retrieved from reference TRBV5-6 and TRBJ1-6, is DAGVTQSPTHLIKTRGQQVTLRCSPKSGHDTVSWYQQALGQGPQFIFQYYEEEERQRGNFPDRFSGHQFPNYSSELNVNALLLGDSALYLCASSADPGSYNSPLHFGNGTRLTVT.

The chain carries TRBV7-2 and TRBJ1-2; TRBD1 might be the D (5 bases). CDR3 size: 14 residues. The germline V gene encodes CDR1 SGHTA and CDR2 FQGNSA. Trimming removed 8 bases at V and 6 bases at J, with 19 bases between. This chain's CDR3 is CASVDGGVGHGYTF. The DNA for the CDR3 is TGTGCCAGCGTCGACGGGGGGGTGGGCCATGGCTACACCTTC. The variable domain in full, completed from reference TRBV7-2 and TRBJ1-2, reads GAGVSQSPSNKVTEKGKDVELRCDPISGHTALYWYRQSLGQGLEFLIYFQGNSAPDKSGLPSDRFSAERTGGSVSTLTIQRTQQEDSAVYLCASVDGGVGHGYTFGSGTRLTVV.

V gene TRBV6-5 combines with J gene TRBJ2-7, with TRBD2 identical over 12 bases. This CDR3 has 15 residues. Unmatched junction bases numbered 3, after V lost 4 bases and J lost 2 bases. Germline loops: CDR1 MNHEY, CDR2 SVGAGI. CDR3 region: CASSFGLAGPYEQYF. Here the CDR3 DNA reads TGTGCCAGCAGTTTTGGACTAGCGGGACCCTACGAGCAGTACTTC.

CDR3 region: CAISPGTGKGGYTF. The CDR3 DNA reads as TGTGCCATCAGCCCCGGGACAGGGAAGGGTGGCTACACCTTC. The V gene is TRBV10-3, the J gene TRBJ1-2; 9 positions match TRBD1. The germline V gene encodes CDR1 ENHRY and CDR2 SYGVKD. The CDR3 sequence is 14 residues long. J lost 7 bases, V lost 6 bases, and 9 bases had no gene match.

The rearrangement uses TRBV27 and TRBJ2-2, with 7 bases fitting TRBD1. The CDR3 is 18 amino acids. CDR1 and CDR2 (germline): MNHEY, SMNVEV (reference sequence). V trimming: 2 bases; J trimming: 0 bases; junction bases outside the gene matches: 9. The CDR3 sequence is CASSLRARGYANTGELFF. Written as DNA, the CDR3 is TGTGCCAGCAGTTTAAGGGCCAGGGGGTACGCGAACACCGGGGAGCTGTTTTTT.